This is a list of T cell receptor beta chains from one sample in a study of cytomegalovirus exposure and HLA in healthy donors. Profiled with immunoSEQ multiplex PCR; TCRdb holds only in-frame clones, not every one. The data hold about 160,000 clones, with 65% to 90% observed a single time. Material: PBMCs. The receptors stem from a man in his forties or fifties in good health and CMV-seropositive. The CDR3 runs from the conserved cysteine through the conserved F or W. The D gene is left open where the match is weak. Clone size is stated in some rows and not others, as once, few, many or a class when expanded.

d_gene | j_gene | v_gene | len | abundance | CDR3aa | CDR3nt
. | TRBJ1-1 | TRBV5-5 | 13 | . | CASSSQGNTEAFF | TGTGCCAGCAGTTCTCAGGGAAACACTGAAGCTTTCTTT
TRBD2 | TRBJ2-3 | TRBV14 | 17 | . | CASSQERRREGSDTQYF | TGTGCCAGCAGCCAAGAAAGGAGGCGGGAGGGGTCAGATACGCAGTATTTT
TRBD2 | TRBJ2-2 | TRBV7-6 | 14 | . | CASSSGGRAGELFF | TGTGCCAGCAGCTCGGGGGGGCGGGCCGGGGAGCTGTTTTTT
. | TRBJ2-5 | TRBV5-1 | 14 | . | CASSPSGIQETQYF | TGCGCCAGCAGCCCCTCAGGGATTCAAGAGACCCAGTACTTC
TRBD2 | TRBJ2-1 | TRBV4-3 | 15 | . | CASSQDQAGPNEQFF | TGCGCCAGCAGCCAAGATCAAGCGGGGCCCAATGAGCAGTTCTTC
. | TRBJ1-2 | TRBV5-1 | 13 | . | CASSLDASGGYTF | TGCGCCAGCAGCTTGGACGCGAGCGGGGGCTACACCTTC
. | TRBJ1-5 | TRBV4-3 | 18 | . | CASSQDHIGRGDNQPQHF | TGCGCCAGCAGCCAAGATCATATCGGCAGGGGAGACAATCAGCCCCAGCATTTT
. | TRBJ1-2 | TRBV5-1 | 12 | . | CASSLSGDGYTF | TGCGCCAGCAGCTTGTCCGGAGATGGCTACACCTTC
. | TRBJ2-7 | TRBV9 | 15 | . | CASSLGAGASYEQYF | TGTGCCAGCAGCCTTGGGGCTGGGGCCTCCTACGAGCAGTACTTC
. | TRBJ2-7 | TRBV7-2 | 12 | . | CASSFSGYEQYF | TGTGCCAGCAGCTTTTCGGGGTACGAGCAGTACTTC
TRBD1 | TRBJ1-4 | TRBV7-6 | 14 | . | CATSKGAANEKLFF | TGTGCCACAAGTAAGGGGGCAGCTAATGAAAAACTGTTTTTT
TRBD1 | TRBJ2-7 | TRBV18 | 15 | . | CASSPIQGSSYEQYF | TGTGCCAGCTCACCAATACAGGGGAGCTCCTACGAGCAGTACTTC
. | TRBJ2-1 | TRBV5-6 | 13 | few | CASSAGLGGEQFF | TGTGCCAGCAGCGCCGGCCTGGGGGGTGAGCAGTTCTTC
TRBD1 | TRBJ1-2 | TRBV6-6 | 13 | . | CASAGQGSSGYTF | TGTGCCAGTGCGGGACAGGGGAGTAGTGGCTACACCTTC
. | TRBJ2-1 | TRBV19 | 14 | . | CASSIGWRADEQFF | TGTGCCAGTAGTATAGGGTGGAGGGCCGATGAGCAGTTCTTC
. | TRBJ2-3 | TRBV11-2 | 13 | . | CASSSAGSNTQYF | TGTGCCAGCAGCTCCGCCGGGTCCAATACGCAGTATTTT
TRBD1 | TRBJ1-4 | TRBV5-1 | 15 | . | CASSWAGQVEEKLFF | TGCGCCAGCAGCTGGGCGGGACAGGTGGAGGAAAAACTGTTTTTT
. | TRBJ1-2 | TRBV7-2 | 15 | . | CASSSFYDSNYGYTF | TGTGCCAGCAGCTCCTTCTATGACAGTAACTATGGCTACACCTTC
TRBD1 | TRBJ1-5 | TRBV6-1 | 15 | . | CATNSGTGGDQPQHF | TGTGCCACCAATTCAGGGACAGGGGGCGATCAGCCCCAGCATTTT
. | TRBJ1-2 | TRBV30 | 12 | few | CAWISANYGYTF | TGTGCCTGGATTTCGGCTAACTATGGCTACACCTTC
TRBD1 | TRBJ2-4 | TRBV6-5 | 14 | . | CASSPGTGQNIQYF | TGTGCCAGCAGCCCCGGGACAGGCCAAAACATTCAGTACTTC
. | TRBJ1-1 | TRBV5-1 | 14 | . | CASSQQDMNTEAFF | TGCGCCAGCAGTCAACAGGACATGAACACTGAAGCTTTCTTT
TRBD1 | TRBJ2-2 | TRBV7-2 | 15 | . | CASSFDRGNTGELFF | TGTGCCAGCAGCTTTGACAGGGGGAACACCGGGGAGCTGTTTTTT
. | TRBJ1-3 | TRBV29-1 | 14 | . | CSVEEGPSGNTIYF | TGCAGCGTTGAGGAGGGCCCCTCTGGAAACACCATATATTTT
. | TRBJ2-1 | TRBV27 | 16 | . | CASSAQAPPDYNEQFF | TGTGCCAGCAGTGCCCAGGCCCCCCCAGACTACAATGAGCAGTTCTTC
. | TRBJ1-2 | TRBV19 | 14 | once | CASSMRTAVYGYTF | TGTGCCAGTAGTATGAGGACAGCCGTATATGGCTACACCTTC
. | TRBJ2-7 | TRBV28 | 16 | . | CASSFSGRIPFHEQYF | TGTGCCAGCAGTTTCTCCGGCAGGATCCCGTTCCACGAGCAGTACTTC
TRBD2 | TRBJ2-3 | TRBV25-1 | 16 | . | CASSPGLAGVGDTQYF | TGTGCCAGCAGTCCAGGACTAGCGGGAGTTGGAGATACGCAGTATTTT
TRBD2 | TRBJ2-3 | TRBV18 | 16 | . | CASSPPASGSADTQYF | TGTGCCAGCTCACCACCAGCTAGCGGGAGCGCAGATACGCAGTATTTT
TRBD2 | TRBJ2-2 | TRBV27 | 16 | . | CASSFGASGSTGELFF | TGTGCCAGCAGTTTTGGGGCTAGCGGGAGCACCGGGGAGCTGTTTTTT
TRBD1 | TRBJ2-5 | TRBV18 | 15 | . | CASSPQGQGGETQYF | TGTGCCAGCTCACCTCAGGGACAGGGAGGGGAGACCCAGTACTTC
. | TRBJ2-7 | TRBV28 | 13 | . | CASSPPREHEQYF | TGTGCCAGCAGTCCACCCCGCGAGCACGAGCAGTACTTC
. | TRBJ2-1 | TRBV5-1 | 12 | . | CASSLARSEQFF | TGCGCCAGCAGCTTGGCTCGGTCGGAGCAGTTCTTC
TRBD2 | TRBJ2-1 | TRBV29-1 | 13 | . | CSVGEVAGNEQFF | TGCAGCGTTGGGGAGGTAGCGGGTAATGAGCAGTTCTTC
TRBD1 | TRBJ1-2 | TRBV28 | 16 | . | CASRTPGGQGGYGYTF | TGTGCCAGCAGAACCCCAGGGGGACAGGGTGGCTATGGCTACACCTTC
. | TRBJ1-5 | TRBV23-1 | 18 | . | CASSQSWLAGISNQPQHF | TGCGCCAGCAGTCAATCGTGGTTGGCAGGGATCAGCAATCAGCCCCAGCATTTT
. | TRBJ1-2 | TRBV2 | 15 | . | CASSASNGGNYGYTF | TGTGCCAGCAGCGCCTCAAACGGGGGGAACTATGGCTACACCTTC
. | TRBJ2-7 | TRBV19 | 15 | . | CASSIATDSAYEQYF | TGTGCCAGTAGTATAGCTACCGACAGTGCCTACGAGCAGTACTTC
TRBD1 | TRBJ1-2 | TRBV9 | 14 | . | CASSLGQGASGYTF | TGTGCCAGCAGCCTGGGACAGGGGGCCTCGGGCTACACCTTC
. | TRBJ2-7 | TRBV19 | 14 | . | CASSIRGAADEQYF | TGTGCCAGTAGTATACGGGGGGCGGCCGACGAGCAGTACTTC
. | TRBJ1-1 | TRBV7-2 | 15 | . | CASSLVPGMNTEAFF | TGTGCCAGCAGCTTAGTTCCAGGTATGAACACTGAAGCTTTCTTT
. | TRBJ1-5 | TRBV30 | 13 | few | CAWSRTDNQPQHF | TGTGCCTGGAGTCGCACAGACAATCAGCCCCAGCATTTT
TRBD1 | TRBJ2-5 | TRBV5-5 | 15 | . | CASSIIQGFLETQYF | TGTGCCAGCAGCATAATACAGGGGTTTCTAGAGACCCAGTACTTC
TRBD2 | TRBJ2-5 | TRBV9 | 16 | . | CASSVGDSGIGETQYF | TGTGCCAGCAGCGTGGGGGATAGCGGGATTGGAGAGACCCAGTACTTC
TRBD1 | TRBJ2-6 | TRBV5-1 | 18 | . | CASSFGTGGAQGANVLTF | TGCGCCAGCAGCTTTGGGACAGGGGGCGCGCAGGGGGCCAACGTCCTGACTTTC
TRBD2 | TRBJ2-7 | TRBV7-9 | 15 | few | CASIRTSGGSYEQYF | TGTGCCAGCATTAGGACTAGCGGGGGCTCCTACGAGCAGTACTTC
. | TRBJ2-7 | TRBV28 | 11 | . | CASSFLYEQYF | TGTGCCAGCAGTTTTCTGTACGAGCAGTACTTC
TRBD1 | TRBJ1-2 | TRBV30 | 16 | . | CAWTFGGTGGNYGYTF | TGTGCCTGGACGTTTGGCGGGACAGGGGGCAACTATGGCTACACCTTC
. | TRBJ2-7 | TRBV7-3 | 13 | . | CASSLTGSSEQYF | TGTGCCAGCAGCCTTACAGGGTCGTCCGAGCAGTACTTC
. | TRBJ2-3 | TRBV10-3 | 15 | . | CAISESERDTDTQYF | TGTGCCATCAGTGAGTCCGAACGGGACACAGATACGCAGTATTTT